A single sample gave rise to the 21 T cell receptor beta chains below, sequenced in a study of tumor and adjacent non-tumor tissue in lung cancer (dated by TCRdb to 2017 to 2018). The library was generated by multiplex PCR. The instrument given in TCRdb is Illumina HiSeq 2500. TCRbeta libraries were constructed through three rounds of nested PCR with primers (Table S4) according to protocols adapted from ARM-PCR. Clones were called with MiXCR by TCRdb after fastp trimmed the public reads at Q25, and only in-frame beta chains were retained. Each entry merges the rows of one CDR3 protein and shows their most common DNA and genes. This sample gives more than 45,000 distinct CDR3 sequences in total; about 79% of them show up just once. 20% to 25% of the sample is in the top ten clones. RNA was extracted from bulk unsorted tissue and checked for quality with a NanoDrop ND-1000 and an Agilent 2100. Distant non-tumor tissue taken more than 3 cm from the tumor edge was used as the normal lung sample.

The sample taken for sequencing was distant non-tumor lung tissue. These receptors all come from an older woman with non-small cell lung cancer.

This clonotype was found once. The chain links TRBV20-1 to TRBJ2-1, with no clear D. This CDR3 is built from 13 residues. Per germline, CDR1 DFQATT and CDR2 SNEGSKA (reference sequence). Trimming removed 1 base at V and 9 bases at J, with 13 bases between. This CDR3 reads CSARAHMISEQFF. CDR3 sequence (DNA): TGCAGTGCTAGAGCTCATATGATTAGTGAGCAGTTCTTC.

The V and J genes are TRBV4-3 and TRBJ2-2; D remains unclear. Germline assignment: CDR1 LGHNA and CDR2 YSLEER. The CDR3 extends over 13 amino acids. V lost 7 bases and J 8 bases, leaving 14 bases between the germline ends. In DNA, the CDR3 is TGCGCCAGCACCAGAACGAACAAAGGGGAGCTGTTTTTT. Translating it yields CASTRTNKGELFF.

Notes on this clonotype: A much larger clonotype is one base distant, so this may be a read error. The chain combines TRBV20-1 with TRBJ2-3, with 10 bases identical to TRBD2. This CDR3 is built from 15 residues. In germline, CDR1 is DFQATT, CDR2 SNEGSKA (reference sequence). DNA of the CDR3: TGCAGTGCAGATATAGCGGGGGGATTCACAGATAGGCAGTATTTT. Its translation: CSADIAGGFTDRQYF.

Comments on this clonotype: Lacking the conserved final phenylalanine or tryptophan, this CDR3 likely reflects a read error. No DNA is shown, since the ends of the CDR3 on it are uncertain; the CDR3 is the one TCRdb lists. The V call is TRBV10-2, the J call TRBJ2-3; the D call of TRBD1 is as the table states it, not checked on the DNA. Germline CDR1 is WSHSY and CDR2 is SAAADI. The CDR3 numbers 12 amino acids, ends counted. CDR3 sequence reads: CASTHRADTHYI.

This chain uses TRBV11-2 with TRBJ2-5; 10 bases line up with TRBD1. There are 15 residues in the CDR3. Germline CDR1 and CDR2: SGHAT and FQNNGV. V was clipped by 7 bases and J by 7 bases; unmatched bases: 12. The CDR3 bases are TGTGCCAGCAACACGACAGAGACAGGGGGCGGGACCCAGTACTTC. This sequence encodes CASNTTETGGGTQYF.

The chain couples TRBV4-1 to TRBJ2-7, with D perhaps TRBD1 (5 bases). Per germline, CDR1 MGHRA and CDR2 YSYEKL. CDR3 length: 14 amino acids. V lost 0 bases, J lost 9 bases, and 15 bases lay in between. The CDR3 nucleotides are TGCGCCAGCAGCCAAGACAGGGTTTGGTACTGGCAGTACTTC. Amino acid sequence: CASSQDRVWYWQYF.

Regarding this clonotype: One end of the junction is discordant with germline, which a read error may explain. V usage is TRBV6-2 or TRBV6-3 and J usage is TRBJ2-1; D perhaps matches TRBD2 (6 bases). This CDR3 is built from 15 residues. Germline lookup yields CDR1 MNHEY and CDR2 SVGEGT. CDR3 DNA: TGTGCCAGCAGCTCGTCAGCGGGTAACCACAATGGGCAGTTCTTC. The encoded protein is CASSSSAGNHNGQFF.

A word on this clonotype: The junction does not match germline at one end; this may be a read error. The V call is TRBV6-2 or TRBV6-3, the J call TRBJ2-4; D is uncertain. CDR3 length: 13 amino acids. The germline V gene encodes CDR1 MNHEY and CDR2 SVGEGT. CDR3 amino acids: CASSYSLQNIQYF. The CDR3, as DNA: TGTGCCAGCAGTTACAGTCTCCAAAATATTCAGTACTTC.

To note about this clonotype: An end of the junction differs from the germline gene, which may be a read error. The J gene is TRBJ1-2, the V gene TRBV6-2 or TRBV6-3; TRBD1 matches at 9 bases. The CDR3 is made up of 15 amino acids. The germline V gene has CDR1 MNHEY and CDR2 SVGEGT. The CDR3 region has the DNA TGTGTCAGCAGTTACCGCGACAGGGGGTTCGGTGGCTACACCTTC. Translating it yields CVSSYRDRGFGGYTF.

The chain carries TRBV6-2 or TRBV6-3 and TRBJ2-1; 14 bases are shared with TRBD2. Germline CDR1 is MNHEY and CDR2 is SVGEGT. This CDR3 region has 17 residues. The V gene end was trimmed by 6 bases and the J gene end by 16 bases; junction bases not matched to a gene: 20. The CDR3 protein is CASSPTSGRAANDEYFF. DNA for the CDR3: TGTGCCAGCAGCCCGACTAGCGGGAGGGCCGCAAACGATGAGTATTTCTTC.

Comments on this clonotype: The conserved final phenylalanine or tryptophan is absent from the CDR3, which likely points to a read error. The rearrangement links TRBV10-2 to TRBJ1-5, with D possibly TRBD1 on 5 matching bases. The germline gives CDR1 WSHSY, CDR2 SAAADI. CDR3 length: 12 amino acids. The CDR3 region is CAISVGGQPQHS. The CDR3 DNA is TGCGCCATCAGTGTGGGGGGACAGCCCCAGCATTCT.

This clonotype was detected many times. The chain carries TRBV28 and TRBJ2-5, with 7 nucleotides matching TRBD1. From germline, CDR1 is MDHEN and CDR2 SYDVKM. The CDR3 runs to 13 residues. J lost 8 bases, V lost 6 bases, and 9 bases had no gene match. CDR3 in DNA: TGTGCCAGCAGCCCGGGACAGCCTAGTACCCAGTACTTC. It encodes CASSPGQPSTQYF.

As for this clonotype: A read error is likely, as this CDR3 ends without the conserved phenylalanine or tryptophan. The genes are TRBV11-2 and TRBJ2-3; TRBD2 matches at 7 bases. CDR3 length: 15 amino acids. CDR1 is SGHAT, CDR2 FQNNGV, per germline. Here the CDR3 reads CARSLRNGRTDTQYS. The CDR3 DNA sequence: TGTGCCCGCAGCTTAAGGAACGGGAGGACAGATACGCAGTATTCT.

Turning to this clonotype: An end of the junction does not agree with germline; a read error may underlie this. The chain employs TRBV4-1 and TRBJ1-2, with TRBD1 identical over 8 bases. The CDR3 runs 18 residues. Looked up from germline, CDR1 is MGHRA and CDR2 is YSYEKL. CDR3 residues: CVSTLKTPTTGELYGYTF. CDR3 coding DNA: TGCGTCAGCACCCTAAAGACCCCCACGACAGGGGAGCTCTATGGCTACACCTTC.

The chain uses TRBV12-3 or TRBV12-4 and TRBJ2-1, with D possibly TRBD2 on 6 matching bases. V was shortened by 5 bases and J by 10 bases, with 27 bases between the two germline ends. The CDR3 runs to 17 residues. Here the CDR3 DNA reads TGTGCCAGCAGTCTGAGGGTAGCGGTGGGGCCAAGGGACGAGCAGTTCTTC. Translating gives CASSLRVAVGPRDEQFF.

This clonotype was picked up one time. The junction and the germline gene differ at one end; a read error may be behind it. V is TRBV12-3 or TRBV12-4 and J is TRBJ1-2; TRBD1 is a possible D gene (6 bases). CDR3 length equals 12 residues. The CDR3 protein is CARSEGHGRAAF. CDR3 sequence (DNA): TGTGCCAGGAGCGAGGGACATGGTAGGGCGGCCTTC.

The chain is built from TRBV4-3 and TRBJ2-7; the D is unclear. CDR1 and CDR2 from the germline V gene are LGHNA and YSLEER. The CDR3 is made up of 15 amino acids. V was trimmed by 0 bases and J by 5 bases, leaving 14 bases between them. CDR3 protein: CASSQDWQETNEQYF. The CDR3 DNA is TGCGCCAGCAGCCAAGATTGGCAGGAAACCAACGAGCAGTACTTC.

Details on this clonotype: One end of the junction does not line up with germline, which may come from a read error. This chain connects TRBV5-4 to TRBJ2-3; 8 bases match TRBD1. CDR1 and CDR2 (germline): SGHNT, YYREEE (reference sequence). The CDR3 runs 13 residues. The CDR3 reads CASTLADRGTQYF. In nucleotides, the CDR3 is TGTGCCAGCACCTTGGCCGACAGGGGTACGCAATATTTT.

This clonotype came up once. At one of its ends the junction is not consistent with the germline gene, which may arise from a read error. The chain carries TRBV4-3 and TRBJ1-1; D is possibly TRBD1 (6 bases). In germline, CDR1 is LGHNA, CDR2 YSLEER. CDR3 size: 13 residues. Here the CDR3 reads CTSSQDSAGETFF. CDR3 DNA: TGCACCAGCAGCCAAGATTCTGCAGGGGAAACCTTCTTT.

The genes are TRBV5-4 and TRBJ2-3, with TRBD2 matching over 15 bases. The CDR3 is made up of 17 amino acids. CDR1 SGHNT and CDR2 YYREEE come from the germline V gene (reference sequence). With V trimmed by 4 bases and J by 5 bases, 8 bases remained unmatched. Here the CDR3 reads CASSVGLAGGCKDTQYF. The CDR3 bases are TGTGCCAGCAGCGTGGGACTAGCGGGGGGATGTAAAGATACGCAGTATTTT.

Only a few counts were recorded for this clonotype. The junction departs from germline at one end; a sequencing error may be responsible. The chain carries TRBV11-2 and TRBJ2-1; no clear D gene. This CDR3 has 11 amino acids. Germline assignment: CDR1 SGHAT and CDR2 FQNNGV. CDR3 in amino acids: CASSPQNEQSF. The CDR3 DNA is TGCGCCAGCAGCCCCCAGAATGAGCAGTCCTTC.